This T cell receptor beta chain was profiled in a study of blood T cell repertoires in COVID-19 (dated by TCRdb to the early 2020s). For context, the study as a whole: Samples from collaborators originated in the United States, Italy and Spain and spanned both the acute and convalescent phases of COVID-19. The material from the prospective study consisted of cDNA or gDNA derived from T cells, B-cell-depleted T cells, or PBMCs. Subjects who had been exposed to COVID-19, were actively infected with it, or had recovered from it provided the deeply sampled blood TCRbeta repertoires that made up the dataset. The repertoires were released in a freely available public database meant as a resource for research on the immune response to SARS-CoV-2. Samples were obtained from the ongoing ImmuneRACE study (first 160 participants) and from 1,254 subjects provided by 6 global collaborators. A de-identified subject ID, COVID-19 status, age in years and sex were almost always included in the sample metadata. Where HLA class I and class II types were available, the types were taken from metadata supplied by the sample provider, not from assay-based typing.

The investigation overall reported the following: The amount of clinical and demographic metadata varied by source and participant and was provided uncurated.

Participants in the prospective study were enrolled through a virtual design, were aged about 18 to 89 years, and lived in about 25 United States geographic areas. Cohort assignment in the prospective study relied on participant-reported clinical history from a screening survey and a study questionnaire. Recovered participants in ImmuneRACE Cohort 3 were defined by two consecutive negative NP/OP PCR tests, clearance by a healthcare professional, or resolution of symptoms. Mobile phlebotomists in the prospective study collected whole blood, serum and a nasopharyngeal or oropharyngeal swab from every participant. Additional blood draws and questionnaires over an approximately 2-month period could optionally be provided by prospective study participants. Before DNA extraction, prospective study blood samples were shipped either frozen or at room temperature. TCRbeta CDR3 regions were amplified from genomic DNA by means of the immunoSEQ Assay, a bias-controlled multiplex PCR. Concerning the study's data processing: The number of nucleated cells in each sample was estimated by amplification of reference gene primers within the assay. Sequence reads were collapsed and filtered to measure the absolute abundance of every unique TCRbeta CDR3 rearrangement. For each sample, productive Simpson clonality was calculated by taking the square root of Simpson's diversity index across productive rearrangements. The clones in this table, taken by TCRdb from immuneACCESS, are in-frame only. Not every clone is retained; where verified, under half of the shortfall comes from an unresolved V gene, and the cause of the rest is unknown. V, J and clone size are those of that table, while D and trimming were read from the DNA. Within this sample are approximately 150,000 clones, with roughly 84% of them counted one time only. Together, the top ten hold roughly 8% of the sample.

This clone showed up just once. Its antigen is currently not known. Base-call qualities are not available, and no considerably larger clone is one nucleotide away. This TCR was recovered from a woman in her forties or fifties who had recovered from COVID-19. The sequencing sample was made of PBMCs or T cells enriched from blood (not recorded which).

Here the CDR3 is given as CASGTVGPPLHF. In nucleotides, the sequence is TGTGCCAGCGGGACAGTGGGCCCACCCCTCCACTTT. The chain is assembled from TRBV6-5 and TRBJ1-6, and TRBD1 matches 7 of the central bases. The CDR3 measures 12 amino acids from cysteine to phenylalanine. CDR3 DNA is the only sequence kept; it has 36 bases, read in frame from the first base. From a lookup of the germline V gene, CDR1 and CDR2 are MNHEY and SVGAGI. For this chain, trimming is 8 bases at the V end and 11 bases at the J end, and the number of junction bases without a gene match is 6.